The rows below give T cell receptor beta chains drawn from one sample of a study of OX40 agonist ivuxolimab in advanced cancers. The table came from immunoSEQ multiplex PCR; TCRdb's copy has only in-frame clones and leaves some out. The table includes approximately 81,000 clones, 70% to 90% detected once. Source: CD4+ or CD8+ T cells sorted from blood, taken in a trial of the OX40 agonist ivuxolimab. The source of these receptors is an adult with an advanced solid tumor such as melanoma, head and neck, liver or kidney cancer. Both conserved end residues are part of each CDR3. A D gene is named only where the DNA matches it firmly. Where a row states a size, it is once, few, many or the class of an expanded clone; other rows omit it.

CDR3 | DNA | size | J | V | length | D
CASSLVSYNTEAFF | TGCGCCAGCAGCTTGGTTTCTTATAACACTGAAGCTTTCTTT | . | TRBJ1-1 | TRBV5-1 | 14 | .
CASSQGQRQPQHF | TGTGCCAGCAGCCAGGGACAGAGGCAGCCCCAGCATTTT | few | TRBJ1-5 | TRBV7-2 | 13 | TRBD1
CATSRDLDSSEAFF | TGTGCCACCAGCAGAGATCTCGACAGCTCGGAAGCTTTCTTT | . | TRBJ1-1 | TRBV15 | 14 | .
CASRNVAGAYNEQFF | TGTGCCAGCAGAAACGTAGCGGGCGCCTACAATGAGCAGTTCTTC | . | TRBJ2-1 | TRBV28 | 15 | TRBD2
CASSARGSGEAFF | TGCGCCTCTAGCGCCCGGGGCTCTGGGGAAGCTTTCTTT | once | TRBJ1-1 | TRBV5-1 | 13 | .
CASSLPQTGTYEQYF | TGTGCCAGCAGTTTACCTCAGACAGGAACCTACGAGCAGTACTTC | . | TRBJ2-7 | TRBV28 | 15 | .
CASSLGNEQFF | TGTGCCAGCAGCTTAGGTAATGAGCAGTTCTTC | . | TRBJ2-1 | TRBV11-1 | 11 | .
CASGGQWEPQHF | TGTGCCAGCGGGGGGCAATGGGAGCCCCAGCATTTT | few | TRBJ1-5 | TRBV6-1 | 12 | .
CASSLNFPGAEETQYF | TGTGCCAGCAGCTTGAACTTCCCGGGGGCGGAGGAGACCCAGTACTTC | . | TRBJ2-5 | TRBV5-5 | 16 | .
CASSLGGYGYTF | TGTGCCAGCAGCTTAGGGGGATATGGCTACACCTTC | . | TRBJ1-2 | TRBV11-1 | 12 | .
CASSQGSGNTIYF | TGTGCCAGCAGTCAGGGCTCTGGAAACACCATATATTTT | . | TRBJ1-3 | TRBV6-1 | 13 | .
CASSFFGRGLEKLFF | TGTGCCAGCAGCTTCTTTGGCAGGGGGCTAGAAAAACTGTTTTTT | . | TRBJ1-4 | TRBV5-4 | 15 | TRBD1
CASSPAGGGTYEQYF | TGTGCCAGCAGTCCCGCCGGAGGGGGTACCTACGAGCAGTACTTC | . | TRBJ2-7 | TRBV6-5 | 15 | .
CASSLWTGGAETQYF | TGTGCCAGCAGCTTATGGACAGGGGGTGCGGAGACCCAGTACTTC | . | TRBJ2-5 | TRBV7-6 | 15 | TRBD1
CASSPGTGPFYEQYF | TGTGCCAGCAGCCCCGGGACAGGGCCTTTCTACGAGCAGTACTTC | . | TRBJ2-7 | TRBV11-3 | 15 | TRBD1
CASSIGDTANYGYTF | TGTGCCAGTAGTATAGGTGACACAGCTAACTATGGCTACACCTTC | . | TRBJ1-2 | TRBV19 | 15 | .
CASTLRGYSYEQYF | TGTGCCAGCACCTTAAGGGGTTACTCCTACGAGCAGTACTTC | . | TRBJ2-7 | TRBV5-5 | 14 | .
CASSDLGLDSPLHF | TGTGCCAGCAGTGACCTGGGTTTGGATTCACCCCTCCACTTT | . | TRBJ1-6 | TRBV2 | 14 | .
CASSIIGTGRFTEAFF | TGTGCCAGTAGTATTATTGGGACAGGGCGATTTACTGAAGCTTTCTTT | once | TRBJ1-1 | TRBV19 | 16 | TRBD1
CASSLGQGNGANVLTF | TGCGCCAGCAGCTTGGGACAGGGGAACGGGGCCAACGTCCTGACTTTC | once | TRBJ2-6 | TRBV5-1 | 16 | TRBD1
CASSVSGTVGEKLFF | TGTGCCAGCAGCGTATCCGGGACGGTCGGGGAAAAACTGTTTTTT | . | TRBJ1-4 | TRBV9 | 15 | .
CASSPQTGRSGANVLTF | TGTGCCAGCTCACCCCAGACAGGTCGCTCTGGGGCCAACGTCCTGACTTTC | . | TRBJ2-6 | TRBV18 | 17 | .
CASSQGTANYGYTF | TGTGCCAGCAGCCAAGGGACAGCTAACTATGGCTACACCTTC | . | TRBJ1-2 | TRBV4-2 | 14 | .
CAIKDHGLIGETQYF | TGTGCCATCAAGGACCATGGGTTAATAGGGGAGACCCAGTACTTC | . | TRBJ2-5 | TRBV10-3 | 15 | .
CASSSYYNSPLHF | TGTGCCAGCAGCTCCTACTATAATTCACCCCTCCACTTT | . | TRBJ1-6 | TRBV5-6 | 13 | .
CASSDFQGPGYTF | TGCGCCAGCAGCGATTTCCAGGGTCCCGGCTACACCTTC | . | TRBJ1-2 | TRBV5-1 | 13 | .
CASTDHREQYF | TGTGCCAGCACCGACCATCGTGAGCAGTACTTC | once | TRBJ2-7 | TRBV6-1 | 11 | .
CASSWGTRWGRVAAGYTF | TGTGCCAGCAGCTGGGGGACGAGGTGGGGCAGGGTAGCGGCTGGCTACACCTTC | . | TRBJ1-2 | TRBV5-6 | 18 | .
CASSFTPRTDTQYF | TGTGCCAGCAGCTTTACGCCACGCACAGATACGCAGTATTTT | . | TRBJ2-3 | TRBV11-2 | 14 | .
CASSPPDAFEQYF | TGCGCCAGCAGCCCCCCGGACGCTTTCGAGCAGTACTTC | . | TRBJ2-7 | TRBV5-1 | 13 | .
CSAPRETQYF | TGCAGTGCCCCGCGGGAGACCCAGTACTTC | . | TRBJ2-5 | TRBV20-1 | 10 | .
CASSPNTDTQYF | TGTGCCAGCAGCCCCAACACAGATACGCAGTATTTT | . | TRBJ2-3 | TRBV5-6 | 12 | .
CATITGGIEAFF | TGTGCCACCATAACAGGGGGCATAGAAGCTTTCTTT | . | TRBJ1-1 | TRBV19 | 12 | TRBD1
CASSQDSEAFF | TGTGCCAGCTCACAGGACAGCGAAGCTTTCTTT | few | TRBJ1-1 | TRBV18 | 11 | .
CASRRGTGELFF | TGTGCCAGCCGCAGGGGAACCGGGGAGCTGTTTTTT | . | TRBJ2-2 | TRBV2 | 12 | .
CASSATDYGYTF | TGTGCCAGCAGCGCGACGGATTATGGCTACACCTTC | once | TRBJ1-2 | TRBV7-2 | 12 | .
CASSERPNTEAFF | TGTGCCAGCAGTGAGCGTCCGAACACTGAAGCTTTCTTT | . | TRBJ1-1 | TRBV6-4 | 13 | .
CASSSPWRNEQFF | TGTGCCAGCAGCTCTCCATGGCGGAATGAGCAGTTCTTC | . | TRBJ2-1 | TRBV7-9 | 13 | .
CSVLGQASRYEQYF | TGCAGCGTCCTGGGACAGGCCAGTCGTTACGAGCAGTACTTC | . | TRBJ2-7 | TRBV29-1 | 14 | TRBD1
CASSLSVAGGSQETQYF | TGCGCCAGCAGCTTGTCGGTGGCGGGGGGGTCCCAAGAGACCCAGTACTTC | . | TRBJ2-5 | TRBV5-1 | 17 | TRBD2
CASSLTGTYYEQYF | TGTGCCAGCAGTCTCACCGGGACTTACTACGAGCAGTACTTC | . | TRBJ2-7 | TRBV14 | 14 | .
CASSPRAGAYNEQFF | TGTGCCAGCAGCCCACGGGCAGGGGCCTACAATGAGCAGTTCTTC | once | TRBJ2-1 | TRBV11-2 | 15 | .
CASSASSGGRDTQYF | TGTGCCAGCAGTGCATCGTCAGGGGGCAGAGATACGCAGTATTTT | . | TRBJ2-3 | TRBV6-4 | 15 | TRBD1
CSVQPGQLGETQYF | TGCAGCGTCCAACCGGGACAGCTAGGAGAGACCCAGTACTTC | . | TRBJ2-5 | TRBV29-1 | 14 | TRBD1
CASSPGHSAVLTF | TGTGCCAGCAGCCCGGGACATTCGGCCGTCCTGACTTTC | . | TRBJ2-6 | TRBV7-2 | 13 | .
CASSPRDQPQHF | TGTGCCAGCAGCCCACGAGATCAGCCCCAGCATTTT | . | TRBJ1-5 | TRBV6-1 | 12 | .
CASSVGQAESYGYTF | TGTGCCAGCAGCGTAGGTCAGGCGGAGAGCTATGGCTACACCTTC | . | TRBJ1-2 | TRBV9 | 15 | .
CASSSFRAGGVSDTQYF | TGTGCCAGCAGCTCCTTTCGGGCAGGGGGAGTCTCAGATACGCAGTATTTT | . | TRBJ2-3 | TRBV5-6 | 17 | TRBD1
CASSMTGRGYTF | TGTGCCAGCAGCATGACAGGGAGAGGCTACACCTTC | . | TRBJ1-2 | TRBV6-5 | 12 | TRBD1
CASSSRGVQETQYF | TGTGCCAGCAGTTCCAGGGGGGTACAAGAGACCCAGTACTTC | once | TRBJ2-5 | TRBV27 | 14 | .
CASSQGTARSTEAFF | TGCGCCAGCAGCCAAGGGACAGCTCGGAGCACTGAAGCTTTCTTT | . | TRBJ1-1 | TRBV5-1 | 15 | TRBD1
CASSRGTGNYGYTF | TGCGCCAGCAGTCGAGGGACAGGGAACTATGGCTACACCTTC | . | TRBJ1-2 | TRBV10-1 | 14 | TRBD1
CSVKFVIGTEAFF | TGCAGCGTGAAGTTTGTTATCGGCACTGAAGCTTTCTTT | . | TRBJ1-1 | TRBV29-1 | 13 | .
CASSLFGDSNQPQHF | TGCGCCAGCAGCTTGTTTGGCGATAGCAATCAGCCCCAGCATTTT | . | TRBJ1-5 | TRBV5-1 | 15 | .
CASSDFTPGTSNEQFF | TGTGCCAGCAGCGACTTCACACCGGGTACGTCCAATGAGCAGTTCTTC | . | TRBJ2-1 | TRBV7-6 | 16 | .
CASSRTGDDTGELFF | TGTGCCAGCAGCCGAACAGGGGATGACACCGGGGAGCTGTTTTTT | . | TRBJ2-2 | TRBV7-3 | 15 | TRBD1
CASSLLQDDYGYTF | TGTGCCAGCAGCTTGTTACAGGATGACTATGGCTACACCTTC | . | TRBJ1-2 | TRBV5-6 | 14 | .
CASSLAGGSGELFF | TGTGCCAGCAGCTTAGCAGGGGGCTCCGGGGAGCTGTTTTTT | . | TRBJ2-2 | TRBV7-9 | 14 | TRBD1
CASPRQGSTEAFF | TGTGCCAGCCCCCGACAGGGATCCACTGAAGCTTTCTTT | few | TRBJ1-1 | TRBV6-1 | 13 | TRBD1
CASRTGVYEQYF | TGTGCCAGCAGGACAGGGGTCTACGAGCAGTACTTC | . | TRBJ2-7 | TRBV6-6 | 12 | TRBD1